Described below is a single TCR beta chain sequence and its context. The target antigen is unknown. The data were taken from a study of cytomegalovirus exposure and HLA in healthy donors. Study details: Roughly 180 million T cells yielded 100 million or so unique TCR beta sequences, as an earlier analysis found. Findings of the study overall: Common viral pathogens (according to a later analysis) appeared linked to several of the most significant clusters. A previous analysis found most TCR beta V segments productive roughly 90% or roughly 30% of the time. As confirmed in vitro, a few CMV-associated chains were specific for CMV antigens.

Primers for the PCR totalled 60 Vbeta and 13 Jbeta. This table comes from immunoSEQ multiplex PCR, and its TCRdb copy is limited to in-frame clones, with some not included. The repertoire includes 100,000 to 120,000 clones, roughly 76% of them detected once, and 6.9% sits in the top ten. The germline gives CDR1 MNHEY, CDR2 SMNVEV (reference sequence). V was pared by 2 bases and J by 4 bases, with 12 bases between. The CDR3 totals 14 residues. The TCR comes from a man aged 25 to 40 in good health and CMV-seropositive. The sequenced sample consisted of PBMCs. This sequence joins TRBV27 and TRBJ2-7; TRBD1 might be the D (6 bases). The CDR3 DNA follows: TGTGCCAGCAGTTTAGGAAGGGGGACGTACGAGCAGTACTTC. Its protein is CASSLGRGTYEQYF.